Each of the 19 T cell receptor beta chains below was sequenced from the same sample in a study of identical twins. TCRdb redid the calling of the 5' RACE reads with MiXCR, one entry per CDR3 protein. The table shows 700,000 or so distinct CDR3 sequences, with 21% occurring only once. The sample also formed part of further work on T cells expressing NK-cell markers.

Sequenced input: PBMCs. Every receptor here comes from a young woman in good health.

This clonotype was counted only a few times. V gene TRBV29-1 combines with J gene TRBJ2-5; TRBD2 matches 7 bases. The CDR3 totals 14 residues. Per germline, CDR1 SQVTM and CDR2 ANQGSEA. V lost 5 bases to trimming and J lost 4 bases; unmatched junction nucleotides: 10. The CDR3 loop is CSVLAPTGGETQYF. DNA of the CDR3: TGCAGCGTTTTAGCGCCAACGGGGGGAGAGACCCAGTACTTC. The full variable domain, rest sourced from reference TRBV29-1 and TRBJ2-5, is SAVISQKPSRDICQRGTSLTIQCQVDSQVTMMFWYRQQPGQSLTLIATANQGSEATYESGFVIDKFPISRPNLTFSTLTVSNMSPEDSSIYLCSVLAPTGGETQYFGPGTRLLVL.

This clonotype was observed a handful of times. The chain links TRBV7-9 to TRBJ2-6; D remains ambiguous. V was shortened by 5 bases and J by 6 bases, with 8 bases between the two germline ends. The CDR3 length is 13 residues. The germline V gene has CDR1 SEHNR and CDR2 FQNEAQ (reference sequence). Here the CDR3 DNA reads TGTGCCAGCAGCCAATACACGGCCAACGTCCTGACTTTC. It codes for CASSQYTANVLTF.

In this sample, this clonotype turned up a few times. V gene TRBV3-1 combines with J gene TRBJ2-7; 9 bases are a match to TRBD2. The CDR3 extends over 15 amino acids. Looked up from germline, CDR1 is LGHDT and CDR2 is YNNKEL (reference sequence). With V trimmed by 1 base and J by 4 bases, 5 bases remained unmatched. CDR3 coding DNA: TGTGCCAGCAGCCAAGCAGGAGCGGGAGGATACGAGCAGTACTTC. This gives the protein CASSQAGAGGYEQYF.

The sample holds a few counts of this clonotype. The V call is TRBV9, the J call TRBJ1-2; D is undetermined. V was cut by 0 bases and J by 4 bases, with 13 bases left in between. The CDR3 runs to 15 residues. From germline, CDR1 is SGDLS and CDR2 YYNGEE. The CDR3 bases are TGTGCCAGCAGCGTAGGCCAGAATCAGTTCTATGGCTACACCTTC. The encoded protein is CASSVGQNQFYGYTF.

This clonotype has only a few counts. The chain uses TRBV7-9 and TRBJ2-1; 7 nucleotides align to TRBD1. Germline V gene lookup returns CDR1 SEHNR and CDR2 FQNEAQ (reference sequence). The CDR3 extends over 13 amino acids. V gave up 5 bases and J gave up 5 bases; unmatched junction bases: 3. In DNA, the CDR3 is TGTGCCAGCAGCCCGGACAGGCACAATGAGCAGTTCTTC. Residues: CASSPDRHNEQFF.

This clonotype was found a few times. V gene TRBV3-1 combines with J gene TRBJ1-5; D ambiguous. The CDR3 consists of 16 residues. Germline lookup yields CDR1 LGHDT and CDR2 YNNKEL (reference sequence). V was clipped by 1 base and J by 0 bases, with 10 bases between them. CDR3 sequence (DNA): TGTGCCAGCAGCCAAGGGGCAGTGATTAGCAATCAGCCCCAGCATTTT. Translation gives CASSQGAVISNQPQHF.

The chain is built from TRBV6-1 and TRBJ2-2, with unresolved D. The CDR3 consists of 14 residues. Trimming left V 7 bases short and J 1 base short, with 10 bases between. Germline values: CDR1 MNHNS, CDR2 SASEGT. CDR3 in amino acids: CASNNPGNTGELFF. CDR3 nucleotide sequence: TGTGCCAGCAACAACCCGGGGAACACCGGGGAGCTGTTTTTT.

The chain employs TRBV9 and TRBJ2-7, with D perhaps TRBD1 (5 bases). The ends were cut back, 3 bases at V and 4 bases at J, with 11 bases in the middle. CDR1 is SGDLS, CDR2 YYNGEE, per germline. The CDR3 is 13 amino acids. The CDR3 DNA reads TGTGCCAGCAGCGAGGCCCCAGGGTACGAGCAGTACTTC. This translates into CASSEAPGYEQYF.

The genes are TRBV3-1 and TRBJ1-2, with D hard to call. This CDR3 comprises 13 residues. The V and J ends lost 3 bases and 4 bases respectively, with 9 bases between them. CDR1 LGHDT and CDR2 YNNKEL come from the germline V gene (reference sequence). In nucleotides, the CDR3 is TGTGCCAGCAGCCAGGACGTAGGCTATGGCTACACCTTC. The encoded protein is CASSQDVGYGYTF.

This clonotype was found once. This sequence joins TRBV24-1 and TRBJ2-1, with TRBD2 as a possible D gene (6 bases). The ends were cut back, 7 bases at V and 2 bases at J, with 14 bases in the middle. This CDR3 has 15 amino acids. Germline V CDR1 and CDR2: KGHDR, SFDVKD. In DNA form, the CDR3 reads TGTGCCACCAGCGGGACTTCATTGCCCTACAATGAGCAGTTCTTC. Translating it yields CATSGTSLPYNEQFF.

J is TRBJ2-2 and V is TRBV6-1; 8 nucleotides match TRBD1. J gave up 9 bases and V 6 bases, and 9 bases lay outside the gene matches. Germline values: CDR1 MNHNS, CDR2 SASEGT. The CDR3 has 14 residues. CDR3 sequence reads: CASSNPGGIWELFF. CDR3 bases: TGTGCCAGCAGCAACCCAGGGGGCATCTGGGAGCTGTTTTTT.

This rearrangement joins TRBV6-1 to TRBJ2-1, with 9 bases lining up with TRBD2. J was trimmed by 2 bases and V by 2 bases; bases with no gene match: 1. The CDR3 consists of 15 residues. CDR1 and CDR2 from the germline V gene are MNHNS and SASEGT. The CDR3 nucleotides read TGTGCCAGCAGTGAACTAGCGGGGACCTACAATGAGCAGTTCTTC. Amino acid sequence: CASSELAGTYNEQFF.

This clonotype was seen more than once but under ten times. The CDR3, as DNA: TGCAGTGCTAGAGAACTAGCGGGGATTGAGCAGTTCTTC. Translating gives CSARELAGIEQFF. V and J are TRBV20-1 and TRBJ2-1, with TRBD2 matching 10 bases. With 0 bases clipped from V and 9 bases from J, the junction kept 2 bases outside the gene matches. Germline CDR1 is DFQATT and CDR2 is SNEGSKA (reference sequence). The length of the CDR3 is 13 residues.

The rearrangement joins TRBV20-1 to TRBJ2-7; D might be TRBD2 (5 bases). V gave up 6 bases and J gave up 0 bases, with 15 bases separating them. Looked up from germline, CDR1 is DFQATT and CDR2 is SNEGSKA (reference sequence). The CDR3 is 14 residues long. The CDR3 sequence: CSALGQRSSYEQYF. The CDR3 DNA sequence: TGCAGTGCCCTAGGGCAGCGGAGCTCCTACGAGCAGTACTTC.

V gene TRBV4-2 combines with J gene TRBJ2-1, with 8 bases identical to TRBD2. The ends lost 1 base at V and 16 bases at J; junction bases unmatched: 3. This CDR3 region has 11 residues. Germline loops: CDR1 LGHNA, CDR2 YNFKEQ. The CDR3 nucleotides are TGTGCCAGCAGCCAAGGGACTAGCTGTTTCTTC. It translates to CASSQGTSCFF.

This clonotype has at least ten counts. The rearrangement joins TRBV5-1 to TRBJ2-2; no reliable D call. V was cut by 0 bases and J by 5 bases, with 5 bases left in between. This CDR3 contains 13 residues. CDR1 is SGHRS, CDR2 YFSETQ, per germline. The CDR3 nucleotides are TGCGCCAGCAGCTTGGCCTCGACCGGGGAGCTGTTTTTT. Protein sequence: CASSLASTGELFF.

Ten or more counts support this clonotype. V usage is TRBV29-1 and J usage is TRBJ1-1, with 7 nucleotides matching TRBD1. In germline, CDR1 is SQVTM, CDR2 ANQGSEA. V was pared by 6 bases and J by 0 bases, with 7 bases of the junction left unmatched. The CDR3 length is 14 residues. For the CDR3, the DNA is TGCAGCGTCAAGGGTACAGGGGTGAACACTGAAGCTTTCTTT. It encodes CSVKGTGVNTEAFF.

J is TRBJ2-3 and V is TRBV7-9; D unresolved. Germline values: CDR1 SEHNR, CDR2 FQNEAQ (reference sequence). The V and J ends lost 0 bases and 4 bases respectively, with 8 bases between them. The length of the CDR3 is 14 residues. CDR3 sequence (DNA): TGTGCCAGCAGCTTAGCGGGCAGCTCAGATACGCAGTATTTT. Translation gives CASSLAGSSDTQYF.

This clonotype was detected a few times. This chain links TRBV20-1 with TRBJ2-1; D is unresolved. Germline V CDR1 and CDR2: DFQATT, SNEGSKA (reference sequence). This CDR3 comprises 12 residues. Trimming left V 5 bases short and J 4 bases short, with 9 bases between. The CDR3 DNA reads TGCAGTGCTCAGGATGGGTACAATGAGCAGTTCTTC. Its translation: CSAQDGYNEQFF.